This entry concerns a single TCR beta chain. Data came from immunoSEQ multiplex PCR; TCRdb stores just in-frame clones and leaves some out. The sample shows roughly 15,000 clones, less than 80% of them seen only once. The data originate from a study of PD-1 blockade in classical Hodgkin lymphoma. Patients all relapsed after autologous stem cell transplantation, and there was variation in brentuximab vedotin exposure. The receptor comes from a human donor with classical Hodgkin lymphoma. The sample was peripheral blood mononuclear cells (PBMCs), taken at baseline.

CDR3 nucleotide sequence: TGTGCCAGCAGCCCGGTCGGGACAGTTAGGGACTATGGCTACACCTTC. This encodes CASSPVGTVRDYGYTF. J is TRBJ1-2 and V is TRBV14, with 7 bases that match TRBD1. Trimming cost V 4 bases and J 3 bases; bases outside gene matches: 11. This CDR3 is 16 amino acids long. CDR1 SGHDN and CDR2 FVKESK come from the germline V gene.